The rows below give T cell receptor beta chains drawn from one sample of a study of response to subunit inactivated influenza vaccine. Via MiXCR, TCRdb re-called the RT-PCR reads, giving one row per CDR3 protein. Of about 540,000 distinct CDR3 sequences in the sample, approximately 24% were seen once. In addition, the sample was reused for a study of T cells expressing NK-cell markers.

This sample comprised CD4+ T cells sorted from PBMCs, obtained 12 days after vaccination. The receptors here all came from a man aged 50-59 years who received an inactivated influenza vaccine. CDR3s include the opening cysteine and the closing phenylalanine or tryptophan. The order of the fields is V gene, clone size, D gene, J gene, CDR3 DNA, CDR3 protein. D genes are given only for firm matches. Not every row has a clone size; where given, it reads once, few, many or a size class.

V: TRBV2; size: few; D: NA; J: TRBJ2-3; DNA: TGTGCCAGCAGTGAAAAAAGGGGGGCCAACACAGATACGCAGTATTTT; CDR3: CASSEKRGANTDTQYF
V: TRBV7-2; size: many; D: TRBD2; J: TRBJ2-1; DNA: TGTGCCAGCAGCCGCGGGGCGGGAGGAACCTACAATGAGCAGTTCTTC; CDR3: CASSRGAGGTYNEQFF
V: TRBV20-1; size: NA; D: TRBD2; J: TRBJ2-1; DNA: TGCAGTGCTGGGGCGGGAGGGCCAAGGGGTGAGCAGTTCTTC; CDR3: CSAGAGGPRGEQFF
V: TRBV7-8; size: NA; D: NA; J: TRBJ1-4; DNA: TGTGCCAGCAGCTTAATGAGACGGTCGGGCGAAAAACTGTTTTTT; CDR3: CASSLMRRSGEKLFF
V: TRBV2; size: NA; D: TRBD1; J: TRBJ2-7; DNA: TGTGCCAGCAGAACGGGACAGTCATCCTACGAGCAGTACTTC; CDR3: CASRTGQSSYEQYF
V: TRBV7-2; size: NA; D: NA; J: TRBJ2-1; DNA: TGTGCCAGCAGCTTAAAATTTGGGCTAAGCCCAAACAATGAGCAGTTCTTC; CDR3: CASSLKFGLSPNNEQFF
V: TRBV10-3; size: many; D: NA; J: TRBJ2-7; DNA: TGTGCCATACCCTACGAGCAGTACTTC; CDR3: CAIPYEQYF
V: TRBV20-1; size: NA; D: NA; J: TRBJ2-1; DNA: TGCAGTGCTAGAGATTGGAAGAGGAACAATGAGCAGTTCTTC; CDR3: CSARDWKRNNEQFF
V: TRBV10-3; size: NA; D: TRBD2; J: TRBJ2-7; DNA: TGTGCCATCAGTGAGTCGTCGATTAGCGGGGATTACTTC; CDR3: CAISESSISGDYF
V: TRBV28; size: NA; D: NA; J: TRBJ2-7; DNA: TGTGCCAGCAGTTGGGGGGACAGCCACTACGAGCAGTACTTC; CDR3: CASSWGDSHYEQYF
V: TRBV5-1; size: few; D: TRBD2; J: TRBJ2-3; DNA: TGCGCCAGCAGCCCGGGACTAGAGGCAGATACGCAGTATTTT; CDR3: CASSPGLEADTQYF
V: TRBV4-1; size: few; D: NA; J: TRBJ2-5; DNA: TGCGCCAGCAGCCAAGTAACTAGCAATTGGAAGACCCAGTACTTC; CDR3: CASSQVTSNWKTQYF
V: TRBV9; size: many; D: TRBD2; J: TRBJ2-5; DNA: TGTGCCAGCAGCGTAGCTCCGGGACTAGCGGGGAGAGAGACCCAGTACTTC; CDR3: CASSVAPGLAGRETQYF
V: TRBV7-9; size: NA; D: TRBD2; J: TRBJ2-7; DNA: TGTGCCAGCAGCTTAGGGCCACTAGCGGCGAGCTACGAGCAGTACTTC; CDR3: CASSLGPLAASYEQYF
V: TRBV7-3; size: few; D: TRBD2; J: TRBJ2-3; DNA: TGTGCCAGCAGCTTAAGCGGGAGTTTCTTAGATACGCAGTATTTT; CDR3: CASSLSGSFLDTQYF
V: TRBV28; size: few; D: NA; J: TRBJ2-1; DNA: TGTGCCAGCAGCTACGCGGGGACAGCCTCCTACAATGAGCAGTTCTTC; CDR3: CASSYAGTASYNEQFF
V: TRBV5-6; size: NA; D: NA; J: TRBJ2-3; DNA: TGTGCCAGCAGCTCGATGTCTTCTGCAGATACGCAGTATTTT; CDR3: CASSSMSSADTQYF
V: TRBV6-5; size: NA; D: TRBD2; J: TRBJ2-3; DNA: TGTGCCAGCAGTTACGGCCCGGCGGCTAGCGGGAGGGCCCTCAATACGCAGTATTTT; CDR3: CASSYGPAASGRALNTQYF
V: TRBV3-1; size: few; D: TRBD1; J: TRBJ1-4; DNA: TGTGCCAGCAGCCAATTAGGGGACAGGACCTTTTTT; CDR3: CASSQLGDRTFF
V: TRBV11-2; size: NA; D: NA; J: TRBJ2-1; DNA: TGTGCCAGCAGCTTCCTACGTAGCTCCTACAATGAGCAGTTCTTC; CDR3: CASSFLRSSYNEQFF
V: TRBV12-3/TRBV12-4; size: NA; D: NA; J: TRBJ1-2; DNA: TGTGCCAGCAGTCAGACCCCGATACGTTTTGGCTACACCTTC; CDR3: CASSQTPIRFGYTF
V: TRBV28; size: few; D: NA; J: TRBJ2-2; DNA: TGTGCCAGCAGCTTCGGGAGAGGGGTGACCGGGGAGCTGTTTTTT; CDR3: CASSFGRGVTGELFF
V: TRBV18; size: few; D: NA; J: TRBJ2-2; DNA: TGTGCCAGCTCACCGCAGGGTTACACCGGGGAGCTGTTTTTT; CDR3: CASSPQGYTGELFF
V: TRBV7-9; size: NA; D: TRBD1; J: TRBJ2-7; DNA: TGTGCCAGCAGACCGGGACAGGGCGTTAACGAGCAGTACTTC; CDR3: CASRPGQGVNEQYF
V: TRBV2; size: few; D: NA; J: TRBJ2-3; DNA: TGTGCCAGCTTTTGGGGCCGCACAGATACGCAGTATTTT; CDR3: CASFWGRTDTQYF
V: TRBV5-1; size: few; D: NA; J: TRBJ2-4; DNA: TGCGCCAGCAGCTTGGGGACAGCTCGGAACATTCAGTACTTC; CDR3: CASSLGTARNIQYF
V: TRBV19; size: NA; D: NA; J: TRBJ1-2; DNA: TGTGCCAGCCCTGGGTACTATGGCTACACCTTC; CDR3: CASPGYYGYTF
V: TRBV11-2; size: few; D: NA; J: TRBJ2-5; DNA: TGTGCCAGCAGCTTAGTAGCCCGGGCGGTGGAGACCCAGTACTTC; CDR3: CASSLVARAVETQYF